This entry features one TCR beta chain sequence. What it recognizes is unknown. CDR3 length: 14 residues. In germline, CDR1 is SGDLS, CDR2 YYNGEE. The ends were cut back, 5 bases at V and 7 bases at J, with 15 bases in the middle. From the 5' RACE reads, TCRdb called clonotypes with MiXCR, one entry per CDR3 protein. The repertoire holds roughly 410,000 distinct CDR3 sequences, with 24% as singletons. These data are taken from a study of T-cell memory formation after mild COVID-19. The study, taken as a whole, reports: CM and EM subsets held most contracting CD4+ clones; EMRA held CD8+ ones. Some responding clones appeared in pre-infection memory, suggesting cross-reactive memory joined.

J is TRBJ2-2 and V is TRBV9, with a weak D call TRBD2 (5 bases). Sequences were obtained from PBMCs or a T cell subset sorted from them (not recorded which). This clonotype was sampled from an adult woman who had mild COVID-19 (a few samples of this study predate the infection). Cell type and time point are not known. The CDR3 region is CASSKNGEGGELFF. In nucleotides, the CDR3 is TGTGCCAGCAGTAAAAACGGCGAGGGCGGGGAGCTGTTTTTT. The full variable domain, in which reference TRBV9 and TRBJ2-2 provide the parts outside the CDR3, is DSGVTQTPKHLITATGQRVTLRCSPRSGDLSVYWYQQSLDQGLQFLIQYYNGEERAKGNILERFSAQQFPDLHSELNLSSLELGDSALYFCASSKNGEGGELFFGEGSRLTVL.